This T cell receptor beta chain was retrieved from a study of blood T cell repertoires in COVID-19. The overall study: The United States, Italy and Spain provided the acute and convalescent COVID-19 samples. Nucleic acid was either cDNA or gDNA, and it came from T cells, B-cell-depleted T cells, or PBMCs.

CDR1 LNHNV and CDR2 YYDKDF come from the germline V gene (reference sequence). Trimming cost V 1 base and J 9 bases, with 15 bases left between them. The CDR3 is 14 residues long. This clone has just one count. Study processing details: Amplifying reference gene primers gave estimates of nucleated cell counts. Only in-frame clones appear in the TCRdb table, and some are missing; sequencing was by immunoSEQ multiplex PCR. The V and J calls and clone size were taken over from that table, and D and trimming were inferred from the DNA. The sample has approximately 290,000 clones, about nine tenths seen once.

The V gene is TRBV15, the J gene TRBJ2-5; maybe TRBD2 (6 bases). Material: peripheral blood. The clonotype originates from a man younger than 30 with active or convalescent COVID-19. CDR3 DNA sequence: TGTGCCACCAGCAGAGGGGGAGGCGTTGGGGCCCAGTACTTC. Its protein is CATSRGGGVGAQYF.